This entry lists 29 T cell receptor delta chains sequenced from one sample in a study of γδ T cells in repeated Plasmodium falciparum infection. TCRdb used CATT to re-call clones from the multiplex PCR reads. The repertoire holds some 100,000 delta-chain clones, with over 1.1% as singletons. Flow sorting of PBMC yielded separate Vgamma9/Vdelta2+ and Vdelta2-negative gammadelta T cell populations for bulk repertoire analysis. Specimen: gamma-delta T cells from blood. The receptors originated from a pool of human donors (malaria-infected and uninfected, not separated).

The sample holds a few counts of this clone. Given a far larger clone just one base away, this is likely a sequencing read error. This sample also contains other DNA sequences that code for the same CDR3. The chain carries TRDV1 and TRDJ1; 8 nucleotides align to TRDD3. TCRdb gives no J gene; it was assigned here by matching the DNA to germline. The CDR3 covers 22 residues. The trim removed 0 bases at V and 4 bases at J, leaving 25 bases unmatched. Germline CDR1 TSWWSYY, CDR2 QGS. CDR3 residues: CALGELFTYTTKDWGLGDKLIF. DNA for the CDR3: TGTGCTCTTGGGGAACTATTTACCTATACTACGAAGGACTGGGGGTTAGGCGATAAACTCATCTTT.

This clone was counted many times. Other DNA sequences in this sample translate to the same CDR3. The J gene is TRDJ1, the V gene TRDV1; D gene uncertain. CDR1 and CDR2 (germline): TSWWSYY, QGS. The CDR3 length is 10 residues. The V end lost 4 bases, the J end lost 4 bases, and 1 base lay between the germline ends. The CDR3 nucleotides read TGTGCTCTTGGGGTCGATAAACTCATCTTT. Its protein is CALGVDKLIF.

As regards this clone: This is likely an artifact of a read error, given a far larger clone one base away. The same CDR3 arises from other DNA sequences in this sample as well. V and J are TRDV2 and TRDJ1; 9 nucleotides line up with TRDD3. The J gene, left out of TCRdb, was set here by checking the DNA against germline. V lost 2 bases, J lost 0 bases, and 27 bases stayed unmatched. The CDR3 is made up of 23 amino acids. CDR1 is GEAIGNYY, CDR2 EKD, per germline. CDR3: CACDNRFPKEPWLGDSYTDKLIF. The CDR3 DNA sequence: TGTGCCTGTGACAACCGGTTTCCTAAAGAACCCTGGCTGGGGGATTCGTACACCGATAAACTCATCTTT.

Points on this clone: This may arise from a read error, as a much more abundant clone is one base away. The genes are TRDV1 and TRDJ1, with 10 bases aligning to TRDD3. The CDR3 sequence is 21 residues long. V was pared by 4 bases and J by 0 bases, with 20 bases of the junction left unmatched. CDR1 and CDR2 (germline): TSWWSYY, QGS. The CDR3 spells CALGGHLYWGISFGDTDKLIF. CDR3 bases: TGTGCTCTTGGGGGACACCTATACTGGGGGATTTCTTTTGGAGACACCGATAAACTCATCTTT.

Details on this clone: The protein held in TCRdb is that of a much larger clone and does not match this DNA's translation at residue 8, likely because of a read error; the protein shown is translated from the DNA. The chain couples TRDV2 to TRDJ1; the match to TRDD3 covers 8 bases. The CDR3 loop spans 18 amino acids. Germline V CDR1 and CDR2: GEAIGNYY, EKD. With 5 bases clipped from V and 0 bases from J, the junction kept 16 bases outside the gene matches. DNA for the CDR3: TGTGCCTGTGGACGAGTTGTGGCTGGGGGAGACCACACCGATAAACTCATCTTT. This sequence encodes CACGRVVAGGDHTDKLIF.

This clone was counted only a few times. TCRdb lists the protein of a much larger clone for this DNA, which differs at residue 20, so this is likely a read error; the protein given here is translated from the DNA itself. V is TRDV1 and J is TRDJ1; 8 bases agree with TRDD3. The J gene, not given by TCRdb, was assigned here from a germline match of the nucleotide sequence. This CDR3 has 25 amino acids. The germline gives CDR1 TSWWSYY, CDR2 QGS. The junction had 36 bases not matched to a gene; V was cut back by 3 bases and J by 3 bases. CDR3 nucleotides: TGTGCTCTTGGGGACCTACGGCCTTCCCGAACCTACTGGGGGTCTCCCCGCGTGAACGCCGATAAACTCATCTTT. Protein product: CALGDLRPSRTYWGSPRVNADKLIF.

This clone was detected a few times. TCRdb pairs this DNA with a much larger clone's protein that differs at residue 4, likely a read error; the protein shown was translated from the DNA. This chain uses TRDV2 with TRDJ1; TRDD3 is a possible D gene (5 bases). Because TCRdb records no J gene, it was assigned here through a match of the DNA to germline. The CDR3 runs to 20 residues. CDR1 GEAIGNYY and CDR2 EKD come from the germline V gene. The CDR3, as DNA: TGTGCCTGTGGCACCGTAGGTTCCCCTGCCAATGGGGTAGGCACCGATAAACTCATCTTT. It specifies CACGTVGSPANGVGTDKLIF.

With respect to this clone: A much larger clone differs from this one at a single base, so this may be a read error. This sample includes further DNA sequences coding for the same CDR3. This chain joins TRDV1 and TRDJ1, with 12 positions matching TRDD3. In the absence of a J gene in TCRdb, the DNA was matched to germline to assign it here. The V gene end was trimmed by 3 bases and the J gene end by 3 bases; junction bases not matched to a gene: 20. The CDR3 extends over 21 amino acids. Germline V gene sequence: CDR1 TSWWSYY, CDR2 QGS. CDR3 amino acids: CALGELGPPLYWGIHSDKLIF. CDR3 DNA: TGTGCTCTTGGGGAGCTAGGGCCCCCTTTGTACTGGGGGATACATTCCGATAAACTCATCTTT.

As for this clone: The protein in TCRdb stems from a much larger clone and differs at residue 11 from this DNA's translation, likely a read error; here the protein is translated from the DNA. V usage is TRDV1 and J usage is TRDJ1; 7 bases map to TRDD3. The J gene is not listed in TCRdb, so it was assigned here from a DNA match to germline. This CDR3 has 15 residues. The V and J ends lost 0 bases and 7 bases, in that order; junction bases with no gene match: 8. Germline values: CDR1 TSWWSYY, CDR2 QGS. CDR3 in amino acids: CALGELGRIRVKLIF. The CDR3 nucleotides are TGTGCTCTTGGGGAACTAGGAAGGATACGCGTTAAACTCATCTTT.

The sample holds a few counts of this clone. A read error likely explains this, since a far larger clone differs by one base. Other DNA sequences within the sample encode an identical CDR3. CDR3 DNA: TGTGCTCTTGGGGAACAGGCCAGCTACGAGTGGGGGACACGTGCCACCGATAAACTCATCTTT. This sequence encodes CALGEQASYEWGTRATDKLIF. The chain uses TRDV1 and TRDJ1; 7 nucleotides line up with TRDD3. TCRdb leaves out the J gene; it was filled in here by matching the DNA to germline. CDR1 is TSWWSYY, CDR2 QGS, per germline. The CDR3 has 21 amino acids. Trimming took 1 base from V and 1 from J; bases not matched to a gene: 21.

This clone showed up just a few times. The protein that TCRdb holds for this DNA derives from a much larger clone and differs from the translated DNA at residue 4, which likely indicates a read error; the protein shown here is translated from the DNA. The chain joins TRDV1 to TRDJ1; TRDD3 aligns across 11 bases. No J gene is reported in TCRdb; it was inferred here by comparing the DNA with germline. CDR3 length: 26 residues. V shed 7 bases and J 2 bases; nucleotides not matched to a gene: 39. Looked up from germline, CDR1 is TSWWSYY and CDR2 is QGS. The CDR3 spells CALEDPPFQVLRKFGGYAPWTDKLIF. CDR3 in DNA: TGTGCTCTTGAGGATCCCCCCTTCCAAGTCCTCAGGAAATTTGGGGGATACGCTCCGTGGACCGATAAACTCATCTTT.

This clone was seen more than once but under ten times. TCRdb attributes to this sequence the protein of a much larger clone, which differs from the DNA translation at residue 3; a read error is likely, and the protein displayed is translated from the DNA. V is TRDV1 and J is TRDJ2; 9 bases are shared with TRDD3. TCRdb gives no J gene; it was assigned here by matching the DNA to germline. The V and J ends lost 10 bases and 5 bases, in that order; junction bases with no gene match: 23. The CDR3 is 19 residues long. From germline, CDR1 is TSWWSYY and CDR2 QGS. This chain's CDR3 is CAPGVVFLKGIRHTAQLFF. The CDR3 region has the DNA TGTGCTCCTGGAGTCGTCTTCCTAAAGGGGATACGCCATACAGCACAACTCTTCTTT.

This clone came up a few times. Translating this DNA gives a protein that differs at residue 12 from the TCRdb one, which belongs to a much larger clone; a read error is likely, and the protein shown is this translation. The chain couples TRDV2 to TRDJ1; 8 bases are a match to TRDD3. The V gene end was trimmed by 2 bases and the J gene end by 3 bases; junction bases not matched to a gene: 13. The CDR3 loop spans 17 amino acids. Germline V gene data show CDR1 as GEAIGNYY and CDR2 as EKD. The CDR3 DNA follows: TGTGCCTGTGACATCCCCAGTACTGGGGGCGACCCCGATAAACTCATCTTT. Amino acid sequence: CACDIPSTGGDPDKLIF.

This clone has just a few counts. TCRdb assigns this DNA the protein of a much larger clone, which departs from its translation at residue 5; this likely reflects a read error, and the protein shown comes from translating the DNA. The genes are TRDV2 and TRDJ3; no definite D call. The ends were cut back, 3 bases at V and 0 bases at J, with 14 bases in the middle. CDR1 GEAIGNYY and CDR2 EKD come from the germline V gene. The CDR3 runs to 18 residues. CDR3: CACDAVLYSSWDTRQMFF. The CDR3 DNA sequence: TGTGCCTGTGACGCCGTACTGTACTCCTCCTGGGACACCCGACAGATGTTTTTC.

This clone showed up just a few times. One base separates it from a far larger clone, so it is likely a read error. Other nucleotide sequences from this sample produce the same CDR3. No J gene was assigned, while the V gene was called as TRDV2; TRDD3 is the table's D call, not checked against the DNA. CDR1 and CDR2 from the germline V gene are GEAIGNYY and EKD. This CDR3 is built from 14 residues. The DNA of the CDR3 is TGTGCCTGTGACACCGTAGGGGGCACCGATAAGCTCATCTTT. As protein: CACDTVGGTDKLIF.

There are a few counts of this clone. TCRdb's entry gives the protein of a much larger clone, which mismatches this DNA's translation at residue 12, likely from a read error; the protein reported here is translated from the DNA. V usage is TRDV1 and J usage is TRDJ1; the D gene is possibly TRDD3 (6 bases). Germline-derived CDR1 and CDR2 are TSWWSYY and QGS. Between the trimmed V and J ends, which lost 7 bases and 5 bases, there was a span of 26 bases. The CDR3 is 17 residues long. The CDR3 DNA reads TGTGCTCTTGCCTCCGAAGGGGACCGACGATACGCTGATAAACTCATCTTT. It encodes CALASEGDRRYADKLIF.

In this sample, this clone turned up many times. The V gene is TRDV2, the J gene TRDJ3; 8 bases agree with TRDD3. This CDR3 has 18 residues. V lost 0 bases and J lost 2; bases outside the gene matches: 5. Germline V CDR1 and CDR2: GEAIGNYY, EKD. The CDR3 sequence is CACDTVGDTPWDTRQMFF. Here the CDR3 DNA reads TGTGCCTGTGACACCGTCGGGGATACCCCCTGGGACACCCGACAGATGTTTTTC.

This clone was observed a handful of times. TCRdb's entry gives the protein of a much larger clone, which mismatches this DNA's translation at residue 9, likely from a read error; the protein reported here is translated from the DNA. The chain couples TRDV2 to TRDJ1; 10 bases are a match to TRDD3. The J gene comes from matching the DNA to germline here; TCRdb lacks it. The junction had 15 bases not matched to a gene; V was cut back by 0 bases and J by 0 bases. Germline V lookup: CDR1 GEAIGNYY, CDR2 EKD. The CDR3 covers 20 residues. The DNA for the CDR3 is TGTGCCTGTGACACCGAAGACAGGTCGACTGGGGGATTGTACACCGATAAACTCATCTTT. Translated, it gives CACDTEDRSTGGLYTDKLIF.

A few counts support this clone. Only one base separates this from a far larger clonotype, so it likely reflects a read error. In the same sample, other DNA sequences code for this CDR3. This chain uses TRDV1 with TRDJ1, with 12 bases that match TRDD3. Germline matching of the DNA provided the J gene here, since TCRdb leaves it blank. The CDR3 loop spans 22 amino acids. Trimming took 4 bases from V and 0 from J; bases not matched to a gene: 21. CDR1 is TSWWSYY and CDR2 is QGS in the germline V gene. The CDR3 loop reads CALGGRAPPNWGILFNTDKLIF. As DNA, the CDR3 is TGTGCTCTTGGGGGAAGAGCACCCCCCAACTGGGGGATACTCTTCAACACCGATAAACTCATCTTT.

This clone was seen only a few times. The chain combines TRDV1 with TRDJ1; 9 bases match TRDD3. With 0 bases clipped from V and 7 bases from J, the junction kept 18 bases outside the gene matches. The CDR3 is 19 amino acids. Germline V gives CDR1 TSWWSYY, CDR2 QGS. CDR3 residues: CALGELRPDWGTPYSKLIF. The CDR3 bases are TGTGCTCTTGGGGAACTACGACCAGACTGGGGGACCCCCTATAGTAAACTCATCTTT.

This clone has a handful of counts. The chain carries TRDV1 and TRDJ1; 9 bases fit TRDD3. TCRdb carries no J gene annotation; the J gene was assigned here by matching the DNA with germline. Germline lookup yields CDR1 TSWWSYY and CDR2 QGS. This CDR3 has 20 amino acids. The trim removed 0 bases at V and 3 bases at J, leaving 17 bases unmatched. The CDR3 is CALGELNLHGGYYGPDKLIF. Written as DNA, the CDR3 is TGTGCTCTTGGGGAACTAAACCTACATGGGGGATATTACGGACCCGATAAACTCATCTTT.

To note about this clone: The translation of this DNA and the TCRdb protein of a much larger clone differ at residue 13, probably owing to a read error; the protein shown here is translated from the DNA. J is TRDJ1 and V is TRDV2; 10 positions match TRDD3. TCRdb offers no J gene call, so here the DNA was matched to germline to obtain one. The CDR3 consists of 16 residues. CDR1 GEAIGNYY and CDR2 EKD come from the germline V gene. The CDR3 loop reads CACDGYWGIYTDELIF. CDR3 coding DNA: TGTGCCTGTGACGGCTACTGGGGGATTTACACCGATGAACTCATCTTT.

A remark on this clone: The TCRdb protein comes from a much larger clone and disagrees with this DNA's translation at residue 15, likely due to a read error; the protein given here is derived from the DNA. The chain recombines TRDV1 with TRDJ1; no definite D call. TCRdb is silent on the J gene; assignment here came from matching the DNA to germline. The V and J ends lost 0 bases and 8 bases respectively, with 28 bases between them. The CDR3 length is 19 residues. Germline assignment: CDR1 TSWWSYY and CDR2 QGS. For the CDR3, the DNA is TGTGCTCTTGGGGAACTGGGAAAATGGTGGGCCTCCCGGGACGAAAAACTCATCTTT. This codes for CALGELGKWWASRDEKLIF.

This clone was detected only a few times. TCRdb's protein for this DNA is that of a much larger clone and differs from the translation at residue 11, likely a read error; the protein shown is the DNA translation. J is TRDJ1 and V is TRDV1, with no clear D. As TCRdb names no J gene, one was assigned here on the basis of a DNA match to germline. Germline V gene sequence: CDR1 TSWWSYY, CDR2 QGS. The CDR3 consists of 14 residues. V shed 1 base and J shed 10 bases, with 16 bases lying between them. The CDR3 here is CALGEPDPLLRLIF. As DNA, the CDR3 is TGTGCTCTTGGGGAACCGGATCCTTTGCTGAGACTCATCTTT.

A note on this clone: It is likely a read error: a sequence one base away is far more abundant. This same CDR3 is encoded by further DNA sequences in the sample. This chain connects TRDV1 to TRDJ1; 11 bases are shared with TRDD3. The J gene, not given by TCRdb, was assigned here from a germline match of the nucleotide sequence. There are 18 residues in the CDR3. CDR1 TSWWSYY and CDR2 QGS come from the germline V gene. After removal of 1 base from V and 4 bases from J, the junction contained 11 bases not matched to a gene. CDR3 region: CALGEPYWGIRRGDKLIF. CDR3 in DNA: TGTGCTCTTGGGGAACCGTATTGGGGGATACGCCGGGGCGATAAACTCATCTTT.

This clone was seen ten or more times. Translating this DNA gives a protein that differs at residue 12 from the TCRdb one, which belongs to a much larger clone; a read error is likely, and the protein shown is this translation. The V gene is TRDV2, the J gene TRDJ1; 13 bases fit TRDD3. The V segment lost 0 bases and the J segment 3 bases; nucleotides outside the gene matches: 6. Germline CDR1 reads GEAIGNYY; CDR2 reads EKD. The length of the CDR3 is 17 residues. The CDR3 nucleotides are TGTGCCTGTGACACCGTCGGTACTGGGGGATACGCCGATAAACTCATCTTT. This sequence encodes CACDTVGTGGYADKLIF.

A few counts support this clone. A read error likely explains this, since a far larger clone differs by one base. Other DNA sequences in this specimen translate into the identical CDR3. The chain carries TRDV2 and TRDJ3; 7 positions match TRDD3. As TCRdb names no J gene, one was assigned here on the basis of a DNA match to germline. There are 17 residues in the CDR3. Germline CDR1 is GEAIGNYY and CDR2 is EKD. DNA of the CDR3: TGTGCCTGTGATGGGGGACTGAGCTCCTGGGACACCCGGCAGATGTTTTTC. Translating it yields CACDGGLSSWDTRQMFF.

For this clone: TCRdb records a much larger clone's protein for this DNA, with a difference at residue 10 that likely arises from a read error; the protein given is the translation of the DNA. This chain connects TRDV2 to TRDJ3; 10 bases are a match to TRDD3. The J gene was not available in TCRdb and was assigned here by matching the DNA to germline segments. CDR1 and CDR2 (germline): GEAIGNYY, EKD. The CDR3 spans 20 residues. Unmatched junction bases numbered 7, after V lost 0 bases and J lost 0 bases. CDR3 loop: CACDTRTGGCDSWDTRQMFF. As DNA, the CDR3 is TGTGCCTGTGACACCCGTACTGGGGGATGCGACTCCTGGGACACCCGACAGATGTTTTTC.

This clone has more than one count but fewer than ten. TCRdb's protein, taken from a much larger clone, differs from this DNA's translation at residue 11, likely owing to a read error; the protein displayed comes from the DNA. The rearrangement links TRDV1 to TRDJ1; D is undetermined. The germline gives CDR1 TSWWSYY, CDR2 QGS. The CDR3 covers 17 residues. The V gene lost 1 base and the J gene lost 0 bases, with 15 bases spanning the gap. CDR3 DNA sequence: TGTGCTCTTGGGGAACGACTTCTAGTCGGGCACACCGATAAACTCATCTTT. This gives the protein CALGERLLVGHTDKLIF.